This T cell receptor beta chain was captured by sequencing in a study of blood T cell repertoires in COVID-19. Study as a whole: COVID-19 samples, acute and convalescent, were from the United States, Italy and Spain.

The repertoire was sequenced with immunoSEQ multiplex PCR; TCRdb's copy has only in-frame clones and lacks some. The data contain some 190,000 clones, approximately 84% of them singletons. Participant reports of clinical history set cohort assignment. The CDR3 is 15 amino acids. Germline V CDR1 and CDR2: MNHEY, SVGAGI. V shed 0 bases and J shed 4 bases, with 12 bases lying between them. V is TRBV6-5 and J is TRBJ1-2, with unresolved D. Sequencing was carried out using PBMCs or T cells enriched from blood (not recorded which). This clonotype was sampled from a young woman who had recovered from COVID-19. DNA for the CDR3: TGTGCCAGCAGTTACTCGTCCCCCGGGTCCTATGGCTACACCTTC. Amino acid sequence: CASSYSSPGSYGYTF.